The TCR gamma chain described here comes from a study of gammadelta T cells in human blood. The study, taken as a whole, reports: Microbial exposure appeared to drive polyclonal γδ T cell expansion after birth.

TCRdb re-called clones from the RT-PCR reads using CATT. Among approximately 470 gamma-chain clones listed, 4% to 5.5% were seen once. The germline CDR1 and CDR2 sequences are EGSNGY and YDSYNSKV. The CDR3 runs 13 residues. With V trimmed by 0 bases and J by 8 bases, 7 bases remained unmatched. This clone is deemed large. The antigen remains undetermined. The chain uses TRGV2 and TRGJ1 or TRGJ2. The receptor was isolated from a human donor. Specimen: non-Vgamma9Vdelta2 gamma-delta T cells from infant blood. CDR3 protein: CATWDGPSHKKLF. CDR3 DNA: TGTGCCACCTGGGACGGGCCCTCTCATAAGAAACTCTTT.